Each of the 8 T cell receptor beta chains below was sequenced from the same sample in a study of cytomegalovirus exposure and HLA in healthy donors. PCR employed 60 Vbeta and 13 Jbeta primers. Sequenced by immunoSEQ multiplex PCR; TCRdb stores in-frame clones only, minus some. This sample has some 150,000 clones; roughly 80% occur once, and the top ten carry 1.2%. Material for sequencing was PBMCs. The origin of the receptors is a female donor in good health and CMV-seronegative.

This chain links TRBV5-1 with TRBJ1-5; D is possibly TRBD1 (5 bases). The germline V and J ends were trimmed by 0 bases and 5 bases, with 21 bases remaining between them. Germline assignment: CDR1 SGHRS and CDR2 YFSETQ. The CDR3 is 18 amino acids. The CDR3: CASSLAGGRGAGHQPQHF. CDR3 coding DNA: TGCGCCAGCAGCTTGGCCGGAGGACGCGGGGCGGGTCATCAGCCCCAGCATTTT.

The chain has TRBV9 and TRBJ1-5; possibly TRBD1 for D (6 bases). The CDR3 runs to 14 residues. CDR1 SGDLS and CDR2 YYNGEE come from the germline V gene. V was shortened by 4 bases and J by 1 base, with 9 bases between the two germline ends. CDR3: CASSKGDSNQPQHF. DNA for the CDR3: TGTGCCAGCAGCAAGGGGGACAGCAATCAGCCCCAGCATTTT.

The genes are TRBV25-1 and TRBJ2-7; D is perhaps TRBD2 (5 bases). CDR1 MGHDK and CDR2 SYGVNS come from the germline V gene. The V end lost 8 bases, the J end lost 0 bases, and 14 bases lay between the germline ends. The CDR3 totals 14 residues. In DNA form, the CDR3 reads TGTGCCAGCGGAGGTCCAGTGAGCTCCTACGAGCAGTACTTC. Residues: CASGGPVSSYEQYF.

The V call is TRBV6-1, the J call TRBJ1-4; 11 bases fit TRBD1. Germline CDR1 is MNHNS and CDR2 is SASEGT. J was trimmed by 11 bases and V by 0 bases; bases with no gene match: 5. This CDR3 spans 15 amino acids. CDR3 in DNA: TGTGCCAGCAGTGAAGCTAGGACAGGGGGCCAGAAACTGTTTTTT. Its protein is CASSEARTGGQKLFF.

The chain links TRBV5-6 to TRBJ2-7; 7 bases are shared with TRBD2. The CDR3 extends over 14 amino acids. Germline assignment: CDR1 SGHDT and CDR2 YYEEEE. The trim removed 0 bases at V and 3 bases at J, leaving 3 bases unmatched. The CDR3 sequence is CASSLGASGYEQYF. The CDR3 DNA reads TGTGCCAGCAGCTTGGGGGCTAGCGGCTACGAGCAGTACTTC.

This clone has a handful of counts. The chain carries TRBV5-1 and TRBJ1-1; D is unresolved. The length of the CDR3 is 13 residues. V lost 2 bases and J lost 3, with 8 bases in between. Germline V lookup: CDR1 SGHRS, CDR2 YFSETQ. The CDR3 region has the DNA TGCGCCAGCAGCTTAGTGAGTTACACTGAAGCTTTCTTT. Encoded protein: CASSLVSYTEAFF.

The rearrangement joins TRBV6-4 to TRBJ1-2, with D possibly TRBD1 on 5 matching bases. The CDR3 is made up of 14 amino acids. Germline CDR1 is MRHNA and CDR2 is SNTAGT. V lost 5 bases, J lost 4 bases, and 14 bases lay in between. CDR3 coding DNA: TGTGCCAGCAGTATCACCGGGACTGGCTATGGCTACACCTTC. Its protein is CASSITGTGYGYTF.

This clone was seen only a few times. Other nucleotide sequences from this sample produce the same CDR3. V usage is TRBV2 and J usage is TRBJ1-5, with 7 positions matching TRBD1. V trimming: 1 base; J trimming: 0 bases; junction bases outside the gene matches: 6. CDR1 and CDR2 (germline): SNHLY, FYNNEI. The CDR3 has 17 residues. The chain's CDR3 is CASSEGPYRGSNQPQHF. DNA for the CDR3: TGTGCCAGCAGTGAAGGCCCCTACAGGGGTAGCAATCAGCCCCAGCATTTT.